The 9 T cell receptor beta chains presented below share a single source sample, sequenced in a study of T cell responses to AZD1222 COVID-19 vaccine. The assay was immunoSEQ multiplex PCR, and TCRdb's table has in-frame clones only and misses some. Seen here are around 78,000 clones, less than 95% observed once, and the top ten hold 3.3%. Sequencing was performed on peripheral blood, taken 28 days after the second AZD1222 dose. The receptors come from an adult who received the AZD1222 COVID-19 vaccine.

This sequence joins TRBV5-1 and TRBJ1-4; unclear D gene. Trimming shortened V by 2 bases and J by 8 bases, and 16 bases separated the two germline ends. The CDR3 runs 15 residues. Germline V gene lookup returns CDR1 SGHRS and CDR2 YFSETQ. CDR3 bases: TGCGCCAGCAGCTTCGAGGGCGGGGTTGACGAAAAACTGTTTTTT. It yields the protein CASSFEGGVDEKLFF.

This chain joins TRBV11-2 and TRBJ1-1, with 9 bases fitting TRBD1. The CDR3 covers 14 residues. Germline V CDR1 and CDR2: SGHAT, FQNNGV. The V gene end was trimmed by 7 bases and the J gene end by 0 bases; junction bases not matched to a gene: 3. This CDR3 reads CASNDRGVNTEAFF. The CDR3 DNA follows: TGTGCCAGCAACGACAGGGGGGTGAACACTGAAGCTTTCTTT. Combining the CDR3 with reference TRBV11-2 and TRBJ1-1 gives the whole variable domain EAGVAQSPRYKIIEKRQSVAFWCNPISGHATLYWYQQILGQGPKLLIQFQNNGVVDDSQLPKDRFSAERLKGVDSTLKIQPAKLEDSAVYLCASNDRGVNTEAFFGQGTRLTVV.

This chain's CDR3 is CASSPGRSEETQYF. The CDR3 coding sequence is TGTGCCAGCAGCCCCGGGAGGTCGGAAGAGACCCAGTACTTC. The chain is built from TRBV2 and TRBJ2-5, with 7 bases identical to TRBD2. Germline CDR1 and CDR2: SNHLY and FYNNEI. This CDR3 region has 14 residues. J lost 3 bases, V lost 6 bases, and 7 bases had no gene match.

The DNA for the CDR3 is TGTGCCAGCAGCCGAGGGGCGGGAGGGCCAGGAAATGAGCAGTTCTTC. Translation gives CASSRGAGGPGNEQFF. The chain is built from TRBV3-1 (or the pseudogene TRBV3-2) and TRBJ2-1, with 9 positions matching TRBD2. V was pared by 4 bases and J by 7 bases, with 11 bases of the junction left unmatched. The CDR3 runs to 16 residues. The V gene's germline CDR1 is LGHDT and CDR2 YNNKEL (reference sequence).

This clone was observed a few times. The chain links TRBV12-3 or TRBV12-4 to TRBJ2-1, with TRBD2 matching 13 bases. The CDR3 is 13 residues long. V was clipped by 11 bases and J by 7 bases; unmatched bases: 5. CDR3 protein: CAGRTSGSNEQFF. CDR3 in DNA: TGTGCCGGACGGACTAGCGGGAGTAATGAGCAGTTCTTC.

This chain uses TRBV19 with TRBJ1-1, with a possible D match to TRBD1 (5 bases). This CDR3 is built from 13 residues. The V gene's germline CDR1 is LNHDA and CDR2 SQIVND (reference sequence). Trimming removed 9 bases from V and 3 bases from J, with 14 bases in between. DNA for the CDR3: TGTGCCAGCCGTGACCGGGGCCACACTGAAGCTTTCTTT. As protein: CASRDRGHTEAFF.

CDR3 protein: CASRVTEAFF. CDR3 sequence (DNA): TGTGCCAGCAGGGTGACTGAAGCTTTCTTT. The chain employs TRBV2 and TRBJ1-1; D is unclear. V was cut by 6 bases and J by 5 bases, with 4 bases left in between. The CDR3 consists of 10 residues. The germline gives CDR1 SNHLY, CDR2 FYNNEI.

This clone was counted a single time. The V gene is TRBV2, the J gene TRBJ1-3; D call uncertain. The CDR3 is made up of 14 amino acids. V gave up 4 bases and J gave up 2 bases, with 9 bases separating them. Germline CDR1 is SNHLY and CDR2 is FYNNEI. This CDR3 reads CASSVFRTGNTIYF. CDR3 DNA sequence: TGTGCCAGCAGTGTCTTCCGGACTGGAAACACCATATATTTT.

This chain uses TRBV19 with TRBJ2-7; TRBD1 matches 8 bases. V was clipped by 4 bases and J by 4 bases; unmatched bases: 12. The germline V gene encodes CDR1 LNHDA and CDR2 SQIVND (reference sequence). The CDR3 contains 16 residues. In DNA form, the CDR3 reads TGTGCCAGTAGTACCTATCTTGGACAGGGTTCTTACGAGCAGTACTTC. It encodes CASSTYLGQGSYEQYF.